Only a few counts were recorded for the clone carrying this TCR beta chain. Its cognate antigen is unknown. This sample stems from a study of cytomegalovirus exposure and HLA in healthy donors. The PCR employed 60 Vbeta primers together with 13 Jbeta primers. Method: immunoSEQ multiplex PCR; TCRdb's copy keeps in-frame clones and lacks some. The sample lists some 120,000 clones, roughly 15% occurring once. The CDR3 spans 15 residues. After removal of 3 bases from V and 6 bases from J, the junction contained 8 bases not matched to a gene. The V gene's germline CDR1 is SGDLS and CDR2 YYNGEE. Findings and limits, study-wide: The authors confirmed in vitro that a few CMV-associated chains were specific for CMV antigens.

The chain joins TRBV9 to TRBJ1-4, with 7 bases fitting TRBD1. The receptor was isolated from a woman younger than 35 in good health and CMV-seronegative. Sequencing was carried out using PBMCs. The CDR3 reads CASSGDRDRDEKLFF. In DNA form, the CDR3 reads TGTGCCAGCAGCGGCGACAGGGATCGGGATGAAAAACTGTTTTTT.